The T cell receptor beta chain described here comes from a study of human T cells and chemical hapten exposure. As for the study in general: Throughout a study of approximately 5 months, patients underwent weekly scalp administration of diphenylcyclopropenone doses.

V lost 1 base and J 1 base, leaving 0 bases between the germline ends. The CDR3 is made up of 12 amino acids. Germline CDR1 is KGHDR and CDR2 is SFDVKD. This clonotype was found many times. Time point described: patch test 2, 6 weeks after DPC sensitization. The treatment was: therapeutic diphenylcyclopropenone sensitization with weekly scalp DPC. MiXCR, run by TCRdb on the RACE reads, gives a single entry per CDR3 protein. The sample records about 400,000 distinct CDR3 sequences, 6% to 7% being singletons. Sequencing used whole blood, obtained in connection with sensitization to the hapten diphenylcyclopropenone (DPC). The chain uses TRBV24-1 and TRBJ2-5; D gene ambiguous. This sequence was found in a young woman with alopecia areata. Some clones in this sample may be carry-over from other donors' samples. The DNA for the CDR3 is TGTGCCACCAGTGATTTCCAAGAGACCCAGTACTTC. Its translation is CATSDFQETQYF.